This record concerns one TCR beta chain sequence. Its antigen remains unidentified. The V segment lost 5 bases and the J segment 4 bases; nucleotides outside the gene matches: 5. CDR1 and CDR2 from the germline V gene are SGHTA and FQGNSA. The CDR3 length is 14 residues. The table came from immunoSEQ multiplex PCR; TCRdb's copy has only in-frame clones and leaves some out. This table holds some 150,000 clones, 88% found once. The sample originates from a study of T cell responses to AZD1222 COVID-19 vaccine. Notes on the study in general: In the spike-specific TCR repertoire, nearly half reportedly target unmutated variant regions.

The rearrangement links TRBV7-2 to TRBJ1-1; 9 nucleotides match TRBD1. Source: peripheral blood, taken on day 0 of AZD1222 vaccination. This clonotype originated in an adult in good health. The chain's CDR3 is CASSTRTGATEAFF. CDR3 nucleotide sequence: TGTGCCAGCAGCACCCGGACAGGGGCCACTGAAGCTTTCTTT. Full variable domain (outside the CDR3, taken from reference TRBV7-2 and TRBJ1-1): GAGVSQSPSNKVTEKGKDVELRCDPISGHTALYWYRQSLGQGLEFLIYFQGNSAPDKSGLPSDRFSAERTGGSVSTLTIQRTQQEDSAVYLCASSTRTGATEAFFGQGTRLTVV.